The source of this T cell receptor (beta chain) is a study of regulatory T cells in long-lasting Graves disease. The sample holds many counts of this clonotype. Its antigen is unidentified. Time point given: persistent/refractory GD, antithyroid drugs over 5 years with positive TRAb. With RNA extracted from PBMCs as input, the TCR library was made. Study-wide findings and caveats: With a small sample size, accuracy may have been reduced. Persistent disease was characterized by preferential usage of TRBV28, TRBJ1-2 and TRBJ2-5.

CDR3 regions were amplified by Arm-PCR using iRepertoire HTBI primers to build TCR beta libraries. MiXCR, applied by TCRdb to the multiplex PCR reads, yields one record per CDR3 protein. The table lists 300,000 to 350,000 distinct CDR3 sequences, about 19% of them singletons. This CDR3 spans 15 amino acids. J lost 12 bases, V lost 2 bases, and 13 bases had no gene match. The V gene's germline CDR1 is LGHDT and CDR2 YNNKEL (reference sequence). The chain carries TRBV3-1 and TRBJ2-5, with TRBD2 matching 9 bases. This clonotype was sampled from a female donor with Graves disease. The sample here was peripheral blood mononuclear cells (PBMCs), taken when the disease was refractory, from a patient treated with antithyroid drugs. The CDR3 here is CASSQTQAGGLLKYF. CDR3 nucleotides: TGTGCCAGCAGCCAAACCCAAGCGGGGGGCCTCCTTAAGTACTTC.